This T cell receptor beta chain was identified during a study of spatial heterogeneity in lung cancer. Turning to the study itself: Beta-chain sequences were consistently detected more often than alpha-chain sequences.

Findings and limits, study-wide: Tumor TCRs that were ubiquitous and expanded showed up in blood more at resection than follow-up.

Each TCR cDNA molecule bore a unique molecular identifier. TCRdb recomputed calls from the 5' RACE reads with MiXCR, one row per CDR3 protein. The sample carries some 52,000 distinct CDR3 sequences, 6% to 9% recorded once. Time point reported: sample taken at primary tumor resection. In each case, whole RNA from tumor, nontumor lung or frozen PBMC was sequenced unsorted. The 60 to 90 donors had untreated early-stage non-small cell lung cancer. The sample holds many counts of this clonotype. Its antigen is as yet unknown. This CDR3 is built from 14 residues. Germline V lookup: CDR1 SGHTA, CDR2 FQGNSA. Deletions cut 0 bases from V and 1 base from J, with 5 bases between.

Sequences were derived from PBMCs, sampled at surgery. The TCR comes from a female donor with early-stage non-small cell lung cancer. This chain joins TRBV7-2 and TRBJ2-3; D tentatively fits TRBD1 or TRBD2 (5 bases each). The CDR3 DNA reads as TGTGCCAGCAGCTTAGCGGGGGGCACAGATACGCAGTATTTT. Protein product: CASSLAGGTDTQYF.